A single sample is the source of the 21 T cell receptor beta chains below, sequenced in a study of glioma-infiltrating T cells after dendritic cell vaccination. Regarding time point: after dendritic cell vaccination, including at tumor progression/relapse. This table comes from immunoSEQ multiplex PCR, and its TCRdb copy is limited to in-frame clones, with some not included. The sample has about 82,000 clones, roughly four fifths seen once. The sample in question was blood, obtained after dendritic cell vaccination. All receptors derive from a human donor with glioblastoma.

The chain carries TRBV5-1 and TRBJ2-7, with 7 bases aligning to TRBD1. J gave up 3 bases and V 1 base, and 7 bases lay outside the gene matches. In germline, CDR1 is SGHRS, CDR2 YFSETQ. The CDR3 is 15 residues long. The CDR3 here is CASSLRQGDRYEQYF. CDR3 sequence (DNA): TGCGCCAGCAGCTTGAGACAGGGCGACCGCTACGAGCAGTACTTC.

V and J are TRBV5-1 and TRBJ2-3; 9 bases are shared with TRBD1. The CDR3 loop spans 15 amino acids. V was clipped by 3 bases and J by 5 bases; unmatched bases: 7. CDR1 is SGHRS, CDR2 YFSETQ, per germline. The CDR3 sequence is CASSSQGQGGDTQYF. The CDR3 nucleotides are TGCGCCAGCAGCTCCCAGGGACAGGGTGGAGATACGCAGTATTTT.

This clone appeared a few times. The chain joins TRBV6-1 to TRBJ1-1; a possible D gene is TRBD1 (6 bases). Trimming took 1 base from V and 5 from J, leaving 11 bases between them. Germline values: CDR1 MNHNS, CDR2 SASEGT. The CDR3 extends over 14 amino acids. This chain's CDR3 is CASSEVRGRTEAFF. The CDR3 DNA follows: TGTGCCAGCAGTGAAGTCAGGGGAAGGACTGAAGCTTTCTTT.

This clone was recorded at least ten times. V gene TRBV28 combines with J gene TRBJ1-1, with D uncertain. CDR1 is MDHEN and CDR2 is SYDVKM in the germline V gene. The germline V and J ends were trimmed by 7 bases and 1 base, with 13 bases remaining between them. The length of the CDR3 is 14 residues. The DNA for the CDR3 is TGTGCCAGCAAGTACGGAGCGGAGAACACTGAAGCTTTCTTT. Protein: CASKYGAENTEAFF.

The chain couples TRBV25-1 to TRBJ1-1, with D perhaps matching TRBD1 (5 bases). The germline gives CDR1 MGHDK, CDR2 SYGVNS. V was cut by 3 bases and J by 4 bases, with 15 bases left in between. The CDR3 sequence is 15 residues long. The CDR3 DNA reads TGTGCCAGCAGTGATGCACGTGGGGGAGGCACTGAAGCTTTCTTT. It is translated as CASSDARGGGTEAFF. Variable domain in full (rest from reference TRBV25-1 and TRBJ1-1): EADIYQTPRYLVIGTGKKITLECSQTMGHDKMYWYQQDPGMELHLIHYSYGVNSTEKGDLSSESTVSRIRTEHFPLTLESARPSHTSQYLCASSDARGGGTEAFFGQGTRLTVV.

The rearrangement uses TRBV7-9 and TRBJ1-5; TRBD1 matches at 7 bases. V lost 1 base to trimming and J lost 5 bases; unmatched junction nucleotides: 5. The CDR3 covers 15 residues. The germline gives CDR1 SEHNR, CDR2 FQNEAQ (reference sequence). The CDR3, as DNA: TGTGCCAGCAGCTTAGACGGTACAGGGGATCAGCCCCAGCATTTT. It is translated as CASSLDGTGDQPQHF.

The chain is built from TRBV19 and TRBJ1-1, with TRBD1 as a possible D gene (6 bases). V was pared by 7 bases and J by 0 bases, with 15 bases between. This CDR3 contains 15 residues. In germline, CDR1 is LNHDA, CDR2 SQIVND (reference sequence). The chain's CDR3 is CASTSGDNMNTEAFF. As DNA, the CDR3 is TGTGCCAGTACTTCCGGGGACAACATGAACACTGAAGCTTTCTTT.

The table lists this clone with a count of one. The V and J genes are TRBV5-1 and TRBJ1-4; weak D call: TRBD1 (5 bases). Germline V gene data show CDR1 as SGHRS and CDR2 as YFSETQ. The CDR3 totals 16 residues. Trimming took off 3 bases at V and 0 bases at J, with 12 bases between the two ends. DNA for the CDR3: TGCGCCAGCAGCTATTTAGGGGACTCAACTAATGAAAAACTGTTTTTT. It specifies CASSYLGDSTNEKLFF.

Many counts were recorded for this clone. The chain links TRBV5-1 to TRBJ2-7; TRBD1 aligns across 7 bases. CDR1 SGHRS and CDR2 YFSETQ come from the germline V gene. This CDR3 region has 14 residues. After removal of 4 bases from V and 2 bases from J, the junction contained 6 bases not matched to a gene. CDR3 in DNA: TGCGCCAGCAGCGACCGGACAGGCACCTACGAGCAGTACTTC. The encoded protein is CASSDRTGTYEQYF.

CDR3 sequence: CASSAGSGGNTIYF. CDR3 nucleotide sequence: TGTGCCAGCAGCGCGGGGTCGGGAGGAAACACCATATATTTT. The V call is TRBV6-5, the J call TRBJ1-3; D remains ambiguous. The germline V gene has CDR1 MNHEY and CDR2 SVGAGI. The V gene lost 6 bases and the J gene lost 4 bases, with 13 bases spanning the gap. The CDR3 length is 14 residues.

J is TRBJ1-4 and V is TRBV7-7; D is unclear. Looked up from germline, CDR1 is SSHAT and CDR2 is FNYEAQ (reference sequence). V lost 0 bases and J lost 4, with 3 bases in between. This CDR3 is built from 13 residues. The CDR3, as DNA: TGTGCCAGCAGCTTAGCCCTTAATGAAAAACTGTTTTTT. Protein sequence: CASSLALNEKLFF. Full variable domain (missing parts from reference TRBV7-7 and TRBJ1-4): GAGVSQSPRYKVTKRGQDVTLRCDPISSHATLYWYQQALGQGPEFLTYFNYEAQPDKSGLPSDRFSAERPEGSISTLTIQRTEQRDSAMYRCASSLALNEKLFFGSGTQLSVL.

CDR3 in DNA: TGTGCCAGCAGCTTAGTAGCGGGGGGTGGGAATGAGCAGTTCTTC. This translates into CASSLVAGGGNEQFF. V is TRBV7-2 and J is TRBJ2-1; 10 bases agree with TRBD2. The junction had 4 bases not matched to a gene; V was cut back by 1 base and J by 7 bases. Germline V gives CDR1 SGHTA, CDR2 FQGNSA. The length of the CDR3 is 15 residues. Drawing the rest from reference TRBV7-2 and TRBJ2-1, the complete variable domain is GAGVSQSPSNKVTEKGKDVELRCDPISGHTALYWYRQSLGQGLEFLIYFQGNSAPDKSGLPSDRFSAERTGGSVSTLTIQRTQQEDSAVYLCASSLVAGGGNEQFFGPGTRLTVL.

This rearrangement joins TRBV30 to TRBJ1-3; possibly TRBD1 for D (5 bases). V was cut by 2 bases and J by 2 bases, with 7 bases left in between. This CDR3 has 13 residues. CDR1 and CDR2 from the germline V gene are GTSNPN and SVGIG (reference sequence). The CDR3 loop reads CAWSPGAGNTIYF. DNA of the CDR3: TGTGCCTGGAGTCCGGGGGCTGGAAACACCATATATTTT.

This chain uses TRBV6-5 with TRBJ1-1, with D possibly being TRBD1 (5 bases). This CDR3 spans 15 amino acids. Germline CDR1 and CDR2: MNHEY and SVGAGI. V was pared by 4 bases and J by 4 bases, with 16 bases between. This CDR3 is CASSLGVGGGTEAFF. The CDR3 region has the DNA TGTGCCAGCAGTTTAGGTGTGGGGGGGGGCACTGAAGCTTTCTTT.

J is TRBJ1-1 and V is TRBV6-1; tentative D call: TRBD1 (6 bases). The CDR3 covers 15 residues. Germline V CDR1 and CDR2: MNHNS, SASEGT. Between the trimmed V and J ends, which lost 2 bases and 1 base, there was a span of 11 bases. The CDR3 DNA sequence: TGTGCCAGCAGTGAATCCGGGACACCGAACACTGAAGCTTTCTTT. Its protein product is CASSESGTPNTEAFF.

This clone was seen more than once but under ten times. V usage is TRBV19 and J usage is TRBJ2-5; no definite D call. Near its end, the DNA agrees better with TRBJ2-7, so the J call may be wrong. In germline, CDR1 is LNHDA, CDR2 SQIVND (reference sequence). This CDR3 spans 14 amino acids. CDR3 sequence: CASNGNREPYEQYF. The CDR3 bases are TGTGCCAGTAATGGTAACCGCGAACCCTACGAGCAGTACTTC.

The chain links TRBV2 to TRBJ2-5, with D possibly being TRBD1 (7 bases). V shed 6 bases and J shed 1 base, with 15 bases lying between them. Germline loops: CDR1 SNHLY, CDR2 FYNNEI. The CDR3 is 15 amino acids. CDR3 loop: CASRGAGGGQETQYF. DNA of the CDR3: TGTGCCAGCAGAGGGGCAGGGGGAGGCCAAGAGACCCAGTACTTC. Based on the CDR3 plus reference TRBV2 and TRBJ2-5, the full variable domain is EPEVTQTPSHQVTQMGQEVILRCVPISNHLYFYWYRQILGQKVEFLVSFYNNEISEKSEIFDDQFSVERPDGSNFTLKIRSTKLEDSAMYFCASRGAGGGQETQYFGPGTRLLVL.

This clone was observed a few times. The rearrangement uses TRBV6-5 and TRBJ1-3; no clear D gene. The V gene lost 4 bases and the J gene lost 0 bases, with 7 bases spanning the gap. The V gene's germline CDR1 is MNHEY and CDR2 SVGAGI. There are 14 residues in the CDR3. The chain's CDR3 is CASSLRDSGNTIYF. CDR3 nucleotides: TGTGCCAGCAGTTTGAGGGACTCTGGAAACACCATATATTTT.

This chain connects TRBV2 to TRBJ2-7; D is unresolved. Germline CDR1 SNHLY, CDR2 FYNNEI. The length of the CDR3 is 13 residues. V gave up 0 bases and J gave up 3 bases, with 6 bases separating them. The CDR3 DNA follows: TGTGCCAGCAGTGAAGCCGCAGGCTACGAGCAGTACTTC. This encodes CASSEAAGYEQYF.

The rearrangement uses TRBV19 and TRBJ2-7; 10 bases are shared with TRBD2. The length of the CDR3 is 14 residues. Germline V lookup: CDR1 LNHDA, CDR2 SQIVND (reference sequence). J gave up 5 bases and V 9 bases, and 10 bases lay outside the gene matches. In nucleotides, the CDR3 is TGTGCCAGCCGCAACAGCGGGGGGGCCAACGAGCAGTACTTC. This gives the protein CASRNSGGANEQYF.

The chain combines TRBV7-2 with TRBJ1-6; maybe TRBD1 (5 bases). This CDR3 has 18 amino acids. With 1 base removed from V and 5 bases from J, the gap between germline ends came to 18 bases. CDR1 and CDR2 from the germline V gene are SGHTA and FQGNSA. CDR3 loop: CASSLESAKGINNSPLHF. The CDR3 DNA reads as TGTGCCAGCAGCTTAGAATCCGCCAAGGGGATTAATAATTCACCCCTCCACTTT.